The T cell receptor (beta chain) under discussion was sequenced for a study of T cell responses to AZD1222 COVID-19 vaccine. Study-wide findings and caveats: Most donors were white British and more were female, and clonal diversity was possibly underestimated.

Details on this clone: What it recognizes is unknown.

This CDR3 region has 12 residues. The V gene lost 7 bases and the J gene lost 7 bases, with 10 bases spanning the gap. Germline-derived CDR1 and CDR2 are SNHLY and FYNNEI. The table came from immunoSEQ multiplex PCR; TCRdb's copy has only in-frame clones and leaves some out. This sample has about 140,000 clones, with approximately 93% found just once. The chain has TRBV2 and TRBJ1-4; no clear D. The clonotype was recovered from an adult in good health. The source was peripheral blood, collected on day 0 of MenACWY control vaccination. DNA for the CDR3: TGTGCCAGCATGAGGTTGGGTGAAAAACTGTTTTTT. Translation: CASMRLGEKLFF.